Below, 2 T cell receptor beta chains from the same sample are listed, as sequenced in a study of Ad26.COV2.S vaccination and SARS-CoV-2 variants. Clones were read by immunoSEQ multiplex PCR, and TCRdb kept only the in-frame ones, dropping some. This table has approximately 420,000 clones, approximately 91% appearing once. Indicated treatment: roughly 20 received Ad26.COV2.S at low or high dose, single or two shots; roughly five received placebo; per-sample allocation not given. Collection of the samples took place on day 63 after the first injection of vaccine or placebo. The starting material was peripheral blood, obtained in a trial of Ad26.COV2.S vaccine versus placebo. These receptors came from a person between 18 and 65 years old who received the Ad26.COV2.S COVID-19 vaccine or a placebo.

The table lists this clone with a few counts. The chain has TRBV2 and TRBJ1-5; D remains ambiguous. V shed 3 bases and J shed 1 base, with 10 bases lying between them. Per germline, CDR1 SNHLY and CDR2 FYNNEI. The CDR3 is 15 residues long. The DNA of the CDR3 is TGTGCCAGCAGTGAGATGGCCGAGAGCAATCAGCCCCAGCATTTT. This gives the protein CASSEMAESNQPQHF.

The chain links TRBV5-8 to TRBJ2-7; TRBD1 is a possible D gene (5 bases). V gave up 6 bases and J gave up 2 bases, with 18 bases separating them. The V gene's germline CDR1 is SGHTS and CDR2 YDEGEE. The CDR3 spans 15 residues. CDR3 residues: CASTRKAGPTYEQYF. The CDR3 DNA reads as TGTGCCAGCACCCGGAAGGCAGGGCCCACCTACGAGCAGTACTTC.